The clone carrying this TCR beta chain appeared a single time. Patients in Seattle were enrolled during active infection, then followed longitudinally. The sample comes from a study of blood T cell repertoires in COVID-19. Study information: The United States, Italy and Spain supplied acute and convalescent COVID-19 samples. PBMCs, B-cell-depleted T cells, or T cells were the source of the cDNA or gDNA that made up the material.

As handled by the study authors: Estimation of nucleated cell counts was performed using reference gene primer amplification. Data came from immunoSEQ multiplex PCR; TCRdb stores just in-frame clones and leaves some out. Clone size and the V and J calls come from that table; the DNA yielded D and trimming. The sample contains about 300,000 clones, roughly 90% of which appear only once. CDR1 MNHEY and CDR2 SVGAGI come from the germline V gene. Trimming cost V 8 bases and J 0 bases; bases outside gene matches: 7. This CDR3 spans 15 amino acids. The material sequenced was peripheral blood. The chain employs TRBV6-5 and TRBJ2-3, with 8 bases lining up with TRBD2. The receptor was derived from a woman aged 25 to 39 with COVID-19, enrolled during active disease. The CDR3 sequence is CASCRAGASTDTQYF. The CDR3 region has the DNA TGTGCCAGCTGTAGAGCGGGGGCGAGCACAGATACGCAGTATTTT.